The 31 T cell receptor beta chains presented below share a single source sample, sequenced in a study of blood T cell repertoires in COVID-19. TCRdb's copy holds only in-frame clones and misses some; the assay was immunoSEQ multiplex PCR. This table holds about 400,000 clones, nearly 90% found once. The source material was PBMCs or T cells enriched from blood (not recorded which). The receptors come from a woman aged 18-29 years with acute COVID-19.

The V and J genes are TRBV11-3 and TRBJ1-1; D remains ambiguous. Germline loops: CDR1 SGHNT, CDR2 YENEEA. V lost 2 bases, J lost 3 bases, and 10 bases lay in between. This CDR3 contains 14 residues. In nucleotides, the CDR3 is TGTGCCAGCAGCTTACGCGGGGAACACACTGAAGCTTTCTTT. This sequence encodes CASSLRGEHTEAFF.

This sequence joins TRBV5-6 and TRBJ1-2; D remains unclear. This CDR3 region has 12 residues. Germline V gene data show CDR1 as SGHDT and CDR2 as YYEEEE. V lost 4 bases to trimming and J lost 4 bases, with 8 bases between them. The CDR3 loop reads CASSIPGYGYTF. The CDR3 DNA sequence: TGTGCCAGCAGCATACCGGGCTATGGCTACACCTTC.

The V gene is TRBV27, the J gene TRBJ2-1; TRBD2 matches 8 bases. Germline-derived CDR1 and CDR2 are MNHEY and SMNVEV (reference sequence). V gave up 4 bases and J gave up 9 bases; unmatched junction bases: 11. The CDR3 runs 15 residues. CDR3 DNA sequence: TGTGCCAGCAGTTGGGGGGCGGGAGGTGGAGCTGAGCAGTTCTTC. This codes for CASSWGAGGGAEQFF.

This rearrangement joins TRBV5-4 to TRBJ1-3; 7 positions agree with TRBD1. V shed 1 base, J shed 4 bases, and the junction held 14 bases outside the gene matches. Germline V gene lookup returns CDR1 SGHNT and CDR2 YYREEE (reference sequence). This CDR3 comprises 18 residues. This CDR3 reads CASSLRQGLFPEGNTIYF. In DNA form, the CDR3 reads TGTGCCAGCAGCTTGAGACAGGGATTATTTCCAGAAGGAAACACCATATATTTT. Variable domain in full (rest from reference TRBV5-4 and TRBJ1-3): ETGVTQSPTHLIKTRGQQVTLRCSSQSGHNTVSWYQQALGQGPQFIFQYYREEENGRGNFPPRFSGLQFPNYSSELNVNALELDDSALYLCASSLRQGLFPEGNTIYFGEGSWLTVV.

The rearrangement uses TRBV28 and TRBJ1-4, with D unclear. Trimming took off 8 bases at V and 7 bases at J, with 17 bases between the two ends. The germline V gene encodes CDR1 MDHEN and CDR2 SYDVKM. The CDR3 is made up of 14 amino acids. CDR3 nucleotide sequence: TGTGCCAGCTCCTCGCAGGCCAGCGGTGAAAAACTGTTTTTT. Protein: CASSSQASGEKLFF.

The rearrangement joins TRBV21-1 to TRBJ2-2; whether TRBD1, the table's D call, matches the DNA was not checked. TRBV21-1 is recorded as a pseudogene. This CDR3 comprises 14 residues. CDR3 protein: CASSKPQVTGELFF. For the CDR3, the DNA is TGTGCCAGCAGCAAACCCCAGGTCACCGGGGAGCTGTTTTTT.

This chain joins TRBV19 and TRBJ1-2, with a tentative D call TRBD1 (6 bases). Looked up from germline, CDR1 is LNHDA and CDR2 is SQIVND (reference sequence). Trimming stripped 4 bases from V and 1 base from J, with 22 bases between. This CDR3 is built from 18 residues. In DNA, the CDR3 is TGTGCCAGTAGTACCACAGGGCAGGGCCTACTTCTTAACTATGGCTACACCTTC. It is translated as CASSTTGQGLLLNYGYTF.

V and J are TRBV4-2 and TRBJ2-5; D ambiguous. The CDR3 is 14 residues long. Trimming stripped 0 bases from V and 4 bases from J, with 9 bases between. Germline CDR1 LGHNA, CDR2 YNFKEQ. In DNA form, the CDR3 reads TGTGCCAGCAGCCAAGAGGGCGTAAGAGAGACCCAGTACTTC. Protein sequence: CASSQEGVRETQYF.

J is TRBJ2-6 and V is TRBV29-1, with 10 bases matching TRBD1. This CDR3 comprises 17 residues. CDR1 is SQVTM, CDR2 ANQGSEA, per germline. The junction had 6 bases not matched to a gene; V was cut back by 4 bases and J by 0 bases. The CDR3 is CSVVLGQGPSGANVLTF. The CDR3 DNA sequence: TGCAGCGTTGTCTTGGGACAGGGGCCCTCTGGGGCCAACGTCCTGACTTTC.

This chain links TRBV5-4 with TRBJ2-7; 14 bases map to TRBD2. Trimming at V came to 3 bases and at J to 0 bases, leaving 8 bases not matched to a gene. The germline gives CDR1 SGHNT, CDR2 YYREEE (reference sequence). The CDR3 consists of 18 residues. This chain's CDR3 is CASSSGLAGASTSYEQYF. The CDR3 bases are TGTGCCAGCAGCTCGGGACTAGCGGGGGCCTCAACCTCCTACGAGCAGTACTTC.

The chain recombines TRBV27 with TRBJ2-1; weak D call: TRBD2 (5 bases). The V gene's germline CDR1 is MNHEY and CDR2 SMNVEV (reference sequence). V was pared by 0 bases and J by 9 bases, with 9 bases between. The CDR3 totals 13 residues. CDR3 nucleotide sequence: TGTGCCAGCAGTTTATCTCGAGAGGGTGAGCAGTTCTTC. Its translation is CASSLSREGEQFF.

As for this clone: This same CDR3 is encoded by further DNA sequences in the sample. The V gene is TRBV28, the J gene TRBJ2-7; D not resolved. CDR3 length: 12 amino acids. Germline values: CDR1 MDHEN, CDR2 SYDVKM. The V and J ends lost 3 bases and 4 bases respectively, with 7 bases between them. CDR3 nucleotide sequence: TGTGCCAGCAGTTTCTCCTCGTACGAGCAGTACTTC. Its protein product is CASSFSSYEQYF.

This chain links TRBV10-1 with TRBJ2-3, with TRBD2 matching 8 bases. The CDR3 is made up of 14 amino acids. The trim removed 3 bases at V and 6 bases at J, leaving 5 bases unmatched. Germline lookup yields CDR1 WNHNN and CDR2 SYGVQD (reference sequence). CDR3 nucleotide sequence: TGCGCCAGCAGTGACTCTGGACTAGCCGATACGCAGTATTTT. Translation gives CASSDSGLADTQYF.

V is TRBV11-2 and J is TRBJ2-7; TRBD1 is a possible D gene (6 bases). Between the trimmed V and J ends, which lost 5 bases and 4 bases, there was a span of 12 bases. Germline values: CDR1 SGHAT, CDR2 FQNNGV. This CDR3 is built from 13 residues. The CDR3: CASSLSDRYEQYF. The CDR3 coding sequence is TGTGCCAGCAGCCTCTCAGACAGGTACGAGCAGTACTTC.

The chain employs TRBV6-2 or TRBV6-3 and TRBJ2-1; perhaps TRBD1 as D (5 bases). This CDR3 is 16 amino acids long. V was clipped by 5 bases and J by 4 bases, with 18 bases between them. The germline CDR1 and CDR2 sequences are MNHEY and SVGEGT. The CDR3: CASSVRYGAVYNEQFF. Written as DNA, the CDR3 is TGTGCCAGCAGTGTCCGGTATGGGGCCGTTTACAATGAGCAGTTCTTC.

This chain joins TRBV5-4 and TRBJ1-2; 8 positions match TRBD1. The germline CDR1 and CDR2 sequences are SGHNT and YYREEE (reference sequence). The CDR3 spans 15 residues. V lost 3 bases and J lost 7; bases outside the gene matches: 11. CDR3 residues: CASSSPGTGEGGYTF. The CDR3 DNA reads TGTGCCAGCAGCTCCCCCGGGACAGGTGAAGGTGGCTACACCTTC.

In DNA form, the CDR3 reads TGTGCCAGCAGCACGACAGGGACTGAAGCTTTCTTT. It yields the protein CASSTTGTEAFF. The chain couples TRBV9 to TRBJ1-1; 7 positions agree with TRBD1. With 4 bases clipped from V and 5 bases from J, the junction kept 2 bases outside the gene matches. Germline CDR1 is SGDLS and CDR2 is YYNGEE. The CDR3 contains 12 residues.

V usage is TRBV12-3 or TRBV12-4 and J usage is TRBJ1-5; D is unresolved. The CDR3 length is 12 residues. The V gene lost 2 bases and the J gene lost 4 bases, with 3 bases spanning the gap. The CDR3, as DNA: TGTGCCAGCAGTTTACAGAATCAGCCCCAGCATTTT. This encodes CASSLQNQPQHF.

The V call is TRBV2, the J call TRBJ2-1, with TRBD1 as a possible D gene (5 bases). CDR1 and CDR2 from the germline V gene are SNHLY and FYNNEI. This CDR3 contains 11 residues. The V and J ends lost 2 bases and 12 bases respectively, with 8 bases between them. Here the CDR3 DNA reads TGTGCCAGCAGTGAACGGACACTGCAGTTCTTC. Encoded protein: CASSERTLQFF. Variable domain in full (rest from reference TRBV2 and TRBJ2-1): EPEVTQTPSHQVTQMGQEVILRCVPISNHLYFYWYRQILGQKVEFLVSFYNNEISEKSEIFDDQFSVERPDGSNFTLKIRSTKLEDSAMYFCASSERTLQFFGPGTRLTVL.

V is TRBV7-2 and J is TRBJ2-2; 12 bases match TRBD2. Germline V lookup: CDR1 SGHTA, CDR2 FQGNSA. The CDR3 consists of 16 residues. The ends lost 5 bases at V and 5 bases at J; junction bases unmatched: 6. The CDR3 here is CASSNRLAGETGELFF. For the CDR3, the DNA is TGTGCCAGCAGCAACAGACTAGCGGGAGAGACCGGGGAGCTGTTTTTT.

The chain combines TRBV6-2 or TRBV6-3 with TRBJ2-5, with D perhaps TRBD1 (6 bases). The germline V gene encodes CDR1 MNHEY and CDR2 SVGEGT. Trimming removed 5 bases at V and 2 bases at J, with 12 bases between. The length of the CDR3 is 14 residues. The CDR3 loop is CASSRQDPQETQYF. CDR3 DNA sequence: TGTGCCAGCAGTCGACAGGATCCACAAGAGACCCAGTACTTC.

The chain's CDR3 is CASGTGKVDTIYF. CDR3 in DNA: TGTGCCAGCGGGACAGGGAAAGTCGACACCATATATTTT. The chain recombines TRBV28 with TRBJ1-3; 9 positions match TRBD1. The CDR3 is 13 amino acids. Trimming cost V 8 bases and J 8 bases; bases outside gene matches: 7. Germline V gene lookup returns CDR1 MDHEN and CDR2 SYDVKM.

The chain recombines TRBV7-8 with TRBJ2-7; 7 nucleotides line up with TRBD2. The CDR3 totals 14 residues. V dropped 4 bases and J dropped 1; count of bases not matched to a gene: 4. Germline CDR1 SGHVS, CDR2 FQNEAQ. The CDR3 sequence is CASSYSGPSYEQYF. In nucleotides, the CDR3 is TGTGCCAGCAGCTATAGCGGGCCATCCTACGAGCAGTACTTC.

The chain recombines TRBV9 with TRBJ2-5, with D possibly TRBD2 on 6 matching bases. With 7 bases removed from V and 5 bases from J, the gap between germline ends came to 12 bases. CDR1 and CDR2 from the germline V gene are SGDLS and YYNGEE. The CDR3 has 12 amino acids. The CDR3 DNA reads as TGTGCCAGCGGGGGGAACGCTGAGACCCAGTACTTC. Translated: CASGGNAETQYF.

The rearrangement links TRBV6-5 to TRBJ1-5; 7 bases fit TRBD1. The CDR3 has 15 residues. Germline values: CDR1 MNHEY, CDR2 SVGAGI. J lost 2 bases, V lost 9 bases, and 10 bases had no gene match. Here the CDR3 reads CASRQGWDGNQPQHF. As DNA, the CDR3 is TGTGCCAGTAGACAGGGTTGGGATGGCAATCAGCCCCAGCATTTT.

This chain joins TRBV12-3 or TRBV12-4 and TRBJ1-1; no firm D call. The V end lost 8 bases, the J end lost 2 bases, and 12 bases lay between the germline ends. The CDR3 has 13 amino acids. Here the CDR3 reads CASLSRFNTEAFF. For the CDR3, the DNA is TGTGCCAGCCTTTCCAGGTTCAACACTGAAGCTTTCTTT.

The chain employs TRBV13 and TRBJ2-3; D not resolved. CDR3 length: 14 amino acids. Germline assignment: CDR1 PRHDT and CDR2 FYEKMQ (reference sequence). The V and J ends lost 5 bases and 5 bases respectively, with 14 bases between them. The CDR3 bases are TGTGCCAGCAGCCACTGGAGAACACGAGATACGCAGTATTTT. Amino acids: CASSHWRTRDTQYF.

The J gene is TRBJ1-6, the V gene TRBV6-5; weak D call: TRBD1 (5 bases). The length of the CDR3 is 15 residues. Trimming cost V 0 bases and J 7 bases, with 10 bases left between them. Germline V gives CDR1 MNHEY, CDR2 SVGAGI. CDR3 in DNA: TGTGCCAGCAGTTACTCGGAGACAGAGAATTCACCCCTCCACTTT. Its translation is CASSYSETENSPLHF.

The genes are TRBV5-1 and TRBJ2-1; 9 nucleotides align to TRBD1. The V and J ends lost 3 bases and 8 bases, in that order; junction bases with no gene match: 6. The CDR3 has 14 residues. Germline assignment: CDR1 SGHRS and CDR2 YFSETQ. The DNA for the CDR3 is TGCGCCAGCAGCTGGGGAACAGGGGGCGATGAGCAGTTCTTC. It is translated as CASSWGTGGDEQFF.

CDR3 protein: CASSSQGAEKLFF. The CDR3 nucleotides read TGCGCCAGCAGCTCACAGGGTGCAGAAAAACTGTTTTTT. The gene calls are TRBV5-1 and TRBJ1-4, with a tentative D call TRBD1 (6 bases). This CDR3 spans 13 amino acids. In germline, CDR1 is SGHRS, CDR2 YFSETQ. V lost 3 bases and J lost 8, with 11 bases in between.

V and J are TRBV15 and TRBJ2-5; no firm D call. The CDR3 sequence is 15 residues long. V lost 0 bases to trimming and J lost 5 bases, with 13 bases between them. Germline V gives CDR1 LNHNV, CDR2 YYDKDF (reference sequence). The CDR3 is CATSRDWAVQETQYF. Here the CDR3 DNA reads TGTGCCACCAGCAGAGATTGGGCAGTACAGGAGACCCAGTACTTC.